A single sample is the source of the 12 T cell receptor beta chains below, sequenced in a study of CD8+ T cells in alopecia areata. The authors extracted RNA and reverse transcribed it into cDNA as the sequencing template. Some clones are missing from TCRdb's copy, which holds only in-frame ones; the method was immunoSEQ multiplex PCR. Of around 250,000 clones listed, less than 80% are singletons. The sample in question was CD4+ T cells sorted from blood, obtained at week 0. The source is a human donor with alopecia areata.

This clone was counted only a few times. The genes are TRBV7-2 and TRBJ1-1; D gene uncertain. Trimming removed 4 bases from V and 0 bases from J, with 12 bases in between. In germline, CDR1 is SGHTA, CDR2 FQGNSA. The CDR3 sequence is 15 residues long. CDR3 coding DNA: TGTGCCAGCAGCTCGGGGTCGGGTATGAACACTGAAGCTTTCTTT. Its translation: CASSSGSGMNTEAFF.

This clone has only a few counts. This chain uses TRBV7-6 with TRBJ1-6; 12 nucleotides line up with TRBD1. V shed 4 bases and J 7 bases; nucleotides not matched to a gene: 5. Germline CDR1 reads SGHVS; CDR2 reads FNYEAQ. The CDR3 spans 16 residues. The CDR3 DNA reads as TGTGCCAGCAGCTGGGGACAGGGGGCTAAAAATTCACCCCTCCACTTT. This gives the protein CASSWGQGAKNSPLHF.

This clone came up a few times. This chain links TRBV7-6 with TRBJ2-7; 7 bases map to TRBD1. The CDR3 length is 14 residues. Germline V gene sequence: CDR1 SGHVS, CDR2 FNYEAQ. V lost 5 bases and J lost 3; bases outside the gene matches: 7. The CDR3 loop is CASSRWAGGYEQYF. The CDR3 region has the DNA TGTGCCAGCAGCCGATGGGCAGGGGGCTACGAGCAGTACTTC.

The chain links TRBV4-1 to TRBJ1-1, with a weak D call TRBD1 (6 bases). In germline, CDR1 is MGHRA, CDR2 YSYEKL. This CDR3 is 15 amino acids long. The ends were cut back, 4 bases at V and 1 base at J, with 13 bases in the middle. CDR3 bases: TGCGCCAGCAGCCTGTCGGGGGGCGGGAACACTGAAGCTTTCTTT. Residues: CASSLSGGGNTEAFF.

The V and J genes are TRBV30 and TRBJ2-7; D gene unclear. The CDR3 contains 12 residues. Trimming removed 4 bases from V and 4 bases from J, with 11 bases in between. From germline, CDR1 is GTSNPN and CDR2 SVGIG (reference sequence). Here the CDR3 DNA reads TGTGCCTGGACCGGTCAGGCTTACGAGCAGTACTTC. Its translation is CAWTGQAYEQYF. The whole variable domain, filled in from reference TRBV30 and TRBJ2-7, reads SQTIHQWPATLVQPVGSPLSLECTVEGTSNPNLYWYRQAAGRGLQLLFYSVGIGQISSEVPQNLSASRPQDRQFILSSKKLLLSDSGFYLCAWTGQAYEQYFGPGTRLTVT.

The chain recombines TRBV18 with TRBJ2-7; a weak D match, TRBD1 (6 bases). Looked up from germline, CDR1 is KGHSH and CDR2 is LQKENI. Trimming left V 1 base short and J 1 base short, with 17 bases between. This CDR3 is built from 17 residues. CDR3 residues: CASSPLHQGRLSYEQYF. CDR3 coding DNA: TGTGCCAGCTCACCACTTCACCAGGGGCGTCTGTCCTACGAGCAGTACTTC.

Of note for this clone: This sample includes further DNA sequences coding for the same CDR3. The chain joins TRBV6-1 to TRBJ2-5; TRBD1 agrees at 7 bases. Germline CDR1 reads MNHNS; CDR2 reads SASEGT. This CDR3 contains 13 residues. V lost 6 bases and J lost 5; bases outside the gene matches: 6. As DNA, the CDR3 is TGTGCCAGCAGCCGCGACAGGGAGGAGACCCAGTACTTC. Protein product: CASSRDREETQYF.

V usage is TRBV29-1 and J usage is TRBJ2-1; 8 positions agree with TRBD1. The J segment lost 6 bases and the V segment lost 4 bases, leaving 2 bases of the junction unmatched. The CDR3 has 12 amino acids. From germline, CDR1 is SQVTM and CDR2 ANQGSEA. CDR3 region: CSVADRVNEQFF. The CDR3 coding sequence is TGCAGCGTTGCGGACAGGGTCAATGAGCAGTTCTTC.

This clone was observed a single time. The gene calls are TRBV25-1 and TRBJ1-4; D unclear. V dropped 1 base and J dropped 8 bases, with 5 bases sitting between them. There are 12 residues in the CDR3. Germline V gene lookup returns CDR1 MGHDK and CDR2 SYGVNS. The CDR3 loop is CASSESREKLFF. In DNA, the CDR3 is TGTGCCAGCAGTGAATCTCGGGAAAAACTGTTTTTT.

CDR3 DNA: TGTGCCTGGAGTCTCTTGGCGGGGGCGCAAGAGACCCAGTACTTC. Its translation is CAWSLLAGAQETQYF. The chain uses TRBV30 and TRBJ2-5, with D perhaps matching TRBD2 (7 bases). This CDR3 has 15 residues. Deletions cut 2 bases from V and 2 bases from J, with 15 bases between. Germline lookup yields CDR1 GTSNPN and CDR2 SVGIG (reference sequence).

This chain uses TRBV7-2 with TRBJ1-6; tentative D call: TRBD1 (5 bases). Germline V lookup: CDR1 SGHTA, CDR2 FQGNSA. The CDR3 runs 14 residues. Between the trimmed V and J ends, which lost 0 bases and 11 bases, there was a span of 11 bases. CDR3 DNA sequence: TGTGCCAGCAGCTTAGCGGGGACGGCGGCACCCCTCCACTTT. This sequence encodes CASSLAGTAAPLHF.

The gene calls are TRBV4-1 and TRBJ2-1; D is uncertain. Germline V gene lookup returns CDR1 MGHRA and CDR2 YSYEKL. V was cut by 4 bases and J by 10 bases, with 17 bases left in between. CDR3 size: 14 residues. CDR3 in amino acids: CASSPVLLNVEQFF. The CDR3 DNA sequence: TGCGCCAGCAGCCCGGTACTCCTAAATGTCGAGCAGTTCTTC.